This entry lists 12 T cell receptor beta chains sequenced from one sample in a study of T cells in Graves' hyperthyroidism and ophthalmopathy. It was RNA transcripts that yielded the amplified TCR beta CDR3 regions. TCR CDR3 regions were first amplified by RT-PCR with HTBI primers. Each CDR3 protein is one row after TCRdb ran MiXCR on the multiplex PCR reads. The table lists around 490,000 distinct CDR3 sequences, about 20% of them singletons. The specimen was blood. The receptors were gathered from a man aged 40-55 years with Graves' ophthalmopathy.

The V gene is TRBV5-1, the J gene TRBJ2-3; the match to TRBD1 covers 9 bases. CDR3 length equals 17 residues. CDR1 is SGHRS and CDR2 is YFSETQ in the germline V gene. V was pared by 4 bases and J by 6 bases, with 15 bases of the junction left unmatched. The chain's CDR3 is CASSGTTGTGTMDTQYF. CDR3 in DNA: TGCGCCAGCAGCGGGACTACCGGGACAGGGACAATGGATACGCAGTATTTT.

This clonotype was counted ten times or more. The rearrangement uses TRBV5-1 and TRBJ1-2, with 8 bases lining up with TRBD1. This CDR3 is built from 13 residues. The trim removed 4 bases at V and 6 bases at J, leaving 5 bases unmatched. Germline V gene lookup returns CDR1 SGHRS and CDR2 YFSETQ. DNA of the CDR3: TGCGCCAGCAGCGCAACAGGGGGTCATGGCTACACCTTC. Its translation: CASSATGGHGYTF.

This clonotype was found many times. V and J are TRBV3-1 and TRBJ2-3, with 7 bases identical to TRBD1. The CDR3 runs to 13 residues. CDR1 LGHDT and CDR2 YNNKEL come from the germline V gene (reference sequence). Trimming removed 2 bases from V and 6 bases from J; junction bases left unmatched: 2. The CDR3 sequence: CASSQPRGDTQYF. The DNA of the CDR3 is TGTGCCAGCAGCCAACCCAGGGGGGATACGCAGTATTTT.

The chain carries TRBV29-1 and TRBJ2-1; 7 bases fit TRBD2. The CDR3 loop spans 13 amino acids. V gave up 4 bases and J gave up 6 bases; unmatched junction bases: 6. Germline V gene sequence: CDR1 SQVTM, CDR2 ANQGSEA. As DNA, the CDR3 is TGCAGCGTTGGAGACGGGGGGTCCAATGAGCAGTTCTTC. This gives the protein CSVGDGGSNEQFF.

This clonotype appeared a few times. The rearrangement joins TRBV3-1 to TRBJ2-2; TRBD2 agrees at 9 bases. Germline CDR1 LGHDT, CDR2 YNNKEL (reference sequence). The CDR3 length is 15 residues. V was clipped by 0 bases and J by 5 bases; unmatched bases: 1. Here the CDR3 DNA reads TGTGCCAGCAGCCAAGAGCGGGGGGGAACCGGGGAGCTGTTTTTT. Its translation is CASSQERGGTGELFF.

The J gene is TRBJ2-5, the V gene TRBV30; TRBD1 matches 9 bases. Trimming removed 5 bases from V and 5 bases from J; junction bases left unmatched: 12. The CDR3 contains 15 residues. Germline V gene data show CDR1 as GTSNPN and CDR2 as SVGIG (reference sequence). The CDR3 DNA reads TGTGCCTGGGCCGGGCGGACAGGGGAATCGGAGACCCAGTACTTC. It yields the protein CAWAGRTGESETQYF.

Concerning this clonotype: Compared with germline, one end of the junction differs, possibly owing to a read error. V is TRBV7-9 and J is TRBJ2-2; TRBD1 or TRBD2 may be the D gene (5 bases each). This CDR3 has 14 residues. The germline CDR1 and CDR2 sequences are SEHNR and FQNEAQ (reference sequence). The chain's CDR3 is CASSLWGITGELLF. The CDR3 nucleotides are TGTGCCAGCAGCTTATGGGGGATAACCGGGGAGCTGCTTTTT.

This clonotype was seen many times. The chain is built from TRBV28 and TRBJ2-7; D unresolved. V dropped 10 bases and J dropped 3 bases, with 10 bases sitting between them. Germline V gives CDR1 MDHEN, CDR2 SYDVKM. CDR3 length: 11 residues. CDR3 protein: CATADNYEQYF. The CDR3 coding sequence is TGTGCCACTGCAGATAACTACGAGCAGTACTTC.

The V gene is TRBV27, the J gene TRBJ2-2; no definite D call. From germline, CDR1 is MNHEY and CDR2 SMNVEV (reference sequence). Trimming removed 7 bases from V and 6 bases from J, with 6 bases in between. There are 11 residues in the CDR3. CDR3 sequence (DNA): TGTGCCAGCAAAATGGCCGGGGAGCTGTTTTTT. This encodes CASKMAGELFF.

The rearrangement uses TRBV9 and TRBJ1-1; a possible D gene is TRBD1 (6 bases). Germline lookup yields CDR1 SGDLS and CDR2 YYNGEE. CDR3 size: 13 residues. The ends were cut back, 2 bases at V and 5 bases at J, with 10 bases in the middle. CDR3 nucleotide sequence: TGTGCCAGCAGCGTTAAACAGGGTACTGAAGCTTTCTTT. Its translation is CASSVKQGTEAFF.

This clonotype was counted many times. V and J are TRBV20-1 and TRBJ2-7, with 7 positions matching TRBD1. Unmatched junction bases numbered 6, after V lost 5 bases and J lost 2 bases. The CDR3 runs 13 residues. The germline gives CDR1 DFQATT, CDR2 SNEGSKA (reference sequence). CDR3: CSARQGQAYEQYF. The CDR3 DNA sequence: TGCAGTGCTCGACAGGGTCAGGCCTACGAGCAGTACTTC.

This clonotype was observed at least ten times. V and J are TRBV20-1 and TRBJ2-3; 8 bases align to TRBD2. Per germline, CDR1 DFQATT and CDR2 SNEGSKA (reference sequence). This CDR3 has 14 residues. V shed 2 bases, J shed 2 bases, and the junction held 3 bases outside the gene matches. Here the CDR3 DNA reads TGCAGTGCTAGAACGGGAGGGCCCACAGATACGCAGTATTTT. Residues: CSARTGGPTDTQYF.